This is a list of T cell receptor beta chains from one sample in a study of PD-1 blockade in classical Hodgkin lymphoma. TCRdb's table, derived via immunoSEQ multiplex PCR, lists solely in-frame clones and lacks some. The sample comprises roughly 32,000 clones, 82% of which are singletons, and around a third rests with the top ten. Sequenced material: peripheral blood mononuclear cells (PBMCs), taken at baseline. These receptors came from a human donor with classical Hodgkin lymphoma. Each CDR3 is given with its conserved first and last residue. Each record gives: clone size, D gene, J gene, V gene, CDR3 DNA, CDR3 protein. The D gene is left open where the match is weak. Clone size, where shown, is once, few, many, or a class for clones that have expanded.

>once|NA|TRBJ2-1|TRBV7-3
TGTGCCAGCAGCCCTAGTGGCTATGAGCAGTTCTTC
CASSPSGYEQFF
>few|NA|TRBJ1-1|TRBV19
TGTGCCAGTAGCTTCCTGATGAACACTGAAGCTTTCTTT
CASSFLMNTEAFF
>NA|NA|TRBJ1-2|TRBV29-1
TGCAGCGTTGGTGAAACCCCTAGGGGTGGCTACACCTTC
CSVGETPRGGYTF
>NA|NA|TRBJ1-2|TRBV19
TGTGCCAGTAGTATTTTTCCCTCGCGGGACAATTCTTCTGGCTACACCTTC
CASSIFPSRDNSSGYTF
>NA|TRBD1|TRBJ2-3|TRBV27
TGTGCCAGCAGTAAGACAGGGGGCGGAAGTCAGGGCACGCAGTATTTT
CASSKTGGGSQGTQYF
>NA|TRBD2|TRBJ2-3|TRBV9
TGTGCCAGCAGCGTAGTTAGCGGGGAACGGGATACGCAGTATTTT
CASSVVSGERDTQYF
>NA|TRBD1|TRBJ1-2|TRBV6-5
TGTGCCAGCAGAGATCCAGGGGGCTATTATGGCTACACCTTC
CASRDPGGYYGYTF
>NA|NA|TRBJ1-1|TRBV6-5
TGTGCCAGCAGTTATTCGCGCAGGAACACTGAAGCTTTCTTT
CASSYSRRNTEAFF
>NA|TRBD1|TRBJ2-1|TRBV11-3
TGTGCCAGCAGCTTCGACAGGGGTCCCGAGCAGTTCTTC
CASSFDRGPEQFF
>NA|TRBD1|TRBJ2-7|TRBV5-1
TGCGCCAGCAGAGAAGGGACAGACTTTTACGAGCAGTACTTC
CASREGTDFYEQYF
>few|NA|TRBJ1-2|TRBV18
TGTGCCAGCTCACTACAGGACAGCTTCAACTATGGCTACACCTTC
CASSLQDSFNYGYTF
>NA|TRBD2|TRBJ2-7|TRBV10-3
TGTGCCATCCGGACTAGCGGGGGGGCTTTGGCCTACTTC
CAIRTSGGALAYF
>NA|TRBD1|TRBJ2-7|TRBV7-8
TGTGCCAGCAGCGTCGGGACAGCCTCGGGGGAGCAGTACTTC
CASSVGTASGEQYF
>NA|TRBD2|TRBJ2-7|TRBV10-1
TGCGCCAGCAGTGAGTCCTTAGCGGGGGACTACGAGCAGTACTTC
CASSESLAGDYEQYF
>NA|NA|TRBJ1-5|TRBV19
TGTGCCAGTAGAGGCCGAACGGGAAGCCCTTTCAATCAGCCCCAGCATTTT
CASRGRTGSPFNQPQHF
>NA|TRBD1|TRBJ1-2|TRBV9
TGTGCCAGCAGTCTTCCGGTGGGACAGGGCGCCTATGGCTACACCTTC
CASSLPVGQGAYGYTF
>once|NA|TRBJ2-7|TRBV7-8
TGTGCCAGCAGCCCAAGCTACGAGCAGTACTTC
CASSPSYEQYF
>medium-sized|TRBD2|TRBJ2-7|TRBV19
TGTGCCAGTAGTATAGTCGCGGGGGGCTACGAGCAGTACTTC
CASSIVAGGYEQYF
>once|NA|TRBJ2-5|TRBV7-7
TGTGCCAGCAGCTTAGGGGGGACCTACGGGGAGACCCAGTACTTC
CASSLGGTYGETQYF
>NA|NA|TRBJ1-5|TRBV6-6
TGTGCCACCAGTTTTGGCAATCAGCCCCAGCATTTT
CATSFGNQPQHF
>NA|NA|TRBJ1-2|TRBV19
TGTGCCAGTAGTATCCAGTTCAGCGCTTACACCTTC
CASSIQFSAYTF
>NA|NA|TRBJ2-5|TRBV7-9
TGTGCCAGCAGCCCCCCCGTTTATAGAAAGGAGACCCAGTACTTC
CASSPPVYRKETQYF
>once|TRBD2|TRBJ2-3|TRBV7-8
TGTGCCAGCAGCCCAAAGGGCGGGGGAGTTGGCACAGATACGCAGTATTTT
CASSPKGGGVGTDTQYF
>NA|NA|TRBJ1-2|TRBV14
TGTGCCAGCAACCAAGCATTGCTATCTGGCTACACCTTC
CASNQALLSGYTF
>NA|TRBD2|TRBJ2-5|TRBV11-2
TGTGCCAGCAGCTTAGGAGTCCCGACTAGCGGAGCCCCACTCACCCAGTACTTC
CASSLGVPTSGAPLTQYF
>NA|NA|TRBJ2-7|TRBV5-4
TGTGCCGGCAGCTTCGGGACGGGCTCCTACGAGCAGTACTTC
CAGSFGTGSYEQYF
>NA|TRBD1|TRBJ2-7|TRBV5-1
TGCGCCAGCAGCTTGGAGGCAGGGGGCGTCTACGAGCAGTACTTC
CASSLEAGGVYEQYF
>NA|TRBD2|TRBJ2-1|TRBV10-3
TGTGCCATCAGTATTAGCGGGGGAGATTACAATGAACAGTTCTTC
CAISISGGDYNEQFF
>NA|NA|TRBJ1-1|TRBV9
TGTGCCAGCAGCGCCTCGGTGGGCACTGAAGCTTTCTTT
CASSASVGTEAFF
>few|NA|TRBJ1-6|TRBV6-1
TGTGCCAGCAGTGAGATGGACACTTATAATTCACCCCTCCACTTT
CASSEMDTYNSPLHF
>NA|NA|TRBJ1-3|TRBV10-3
TGTGCCATCAGTGATGGCGGTTCCCTCTCTGGAAACACCATATATTTT
CAISDGGSLSGNTIYF